These 8 T cell receptor beta chains were all obtained from the same sample, sequenced in a study of a mutant IDH1 vaccine in newly diagnosed glioma. The time point here: week 5, during vaccination. Every vaccine dose comprised 300 ug of mutant IDH1 20-mer peptide plus topical imiquimod. The antigens for these receptors are not known. The protocol was immunoSEQ multiplex PCR, while the TCRdb copy is restricted to in-frame clones and leaves out a portion. The data contain about 75,000 clones, 91% of them singletons. The sample here was PBMCs, taken from a glioma patient whose treatment included an IDH1 peptide vaccine. These receptors all stem from a woman in her 50s with glioma.

The CDR3 coding sequence is TGTGCCAGCAGTTTCGGGGGGAGGACAGAGACCCAGTACTTC. Translation gives CASSFGGRTETQYF. The rearrangement uses TRBV27 and TRBJ2-5; 7 bases match TRBD2. This CDR3 contains 14 residues. The germline CDR1 and CDR2 sequences are MNHEY and SMNVEV (reference sequence). The V and J ends lost 3 bases and 4 bases, in that order; junction bases with no gene match: 5.

The rearrangement links TRBV28 to TRBJ2-1; 12 bases are shared with TRBD2. The germline CDR1 and CDR2 sequences are MDHEN and SYDVKM. The CDR3 loop spans 16 amino acids. Unmatched junction bases numbered 13, after V lost 6 bases and J lost 10 bases. The CDR3 sequence: CASRPPGLAGTGEQFF. The CDR3 DNA reads as TGTGCCAGCAGACCACCCGGACTAGCGGGGACCGGCGAGCAGTTCTTC.

This clone was detected a few times. This chain uses TRBV27 with TRBJ1-1, with a tentative D call TRBD1 (5 bases). The CDR3 has 12 residues. Trimming pared 3 bases from V and 9 bases from J, leaving 11 bases between. The V gene's germline CDR1 is MNHEY and CDR2 SMNVEV (reference sequence). The CDR3 nucleotides read TGTGCCAGCAGTTTTGGGGGGGGACAAGCTTTCTTT. Its protein is CASSFGGGQAFF.

The gene calls are TRBV6-1 and TRBJ1-3, with D unresolved. There are 13 residues in the CDR3. Germline lookup yields CDR1 MNHNS and CDR2 SASEGT. The V and J ends lost 2 bases and 2 bases respectively, with 4 bases between them. The CDR3 here is CASSESTGNTIYF. The CDR3 DNA follows: TGTGCCAGCAGTGAATCGACTGGAAACACCATATATTTT.

The chain has TRBV5-1 and TRBJ2-2; D gene uncertain. The CDR3 is 16 amino acids. Trimming left V 0 bases short and J 0 bases short, with 9 bases between. From germline, CDR1 is SGHRS and CDR2 YFSETQ. This CDR3 is CASSLVVSSNTGELFF. The CDR3 DNA reads TGCGCCAGCAGCTTGGTAGTTAGTTCGAACACCGGGGAGCTGTTTTTT.

This chain joins TRBV2 and TRBJ1-2; the match to TRBD1 covers 7 bases. J lost 4 bases, V lost 6 bases, and 2 bases had no gene match. The CDR3 has 12 residues. Germline values: CDR1 SNHLY, CDR2 FYNNEI. In DNA, the CDR3 is TGTGCCAGCAGGCGACAGGGCTATGGCTACACCTTC. Translation: CASRRQGYGYTF.

The chain couples TRBV6-1 to TRBJ2-4; the D gene is possibly TRBD2 (5 bases). CDR1 is MNHNS and CDR2 is SASEGT in the germline V gene. This CDR3 is 17 amino acids long. Trimming pared 0 bases from V and 0 bases from J, leaving 12 bases between. The CDR3 here is CASSEAPDSAAKNIQYF. CDR3 sequence (DNA): TGTGCCAGCAGTGAAGCGCCAGATAGCGCAGCCAAAAACATTCAGTACTTC.

The rearrangement uses TRBV12-2 and TRBJ2-3; the tabulated D call, TRBD2, remains unverified against the DNA. TRBV12-2 is a listed pseudogene. The CDR3 covers 12 residues. The CDR3 loop is CASGGRTDTQYF. The DNA of the CDR3 is TGTGCAAGTGGGGGGAGGACAGATACGCAGTATTTT.